These 19 T cell receptor beta chains were all obtained from the same sample, sequenced in a study of monozygotic twins with inflammatory bowel disease. TCRdb processed the 5' RACE reads again and assigns one entry to each CDR3 protein, with no DNA. This table lists about 450,000 distinct CDR3 sequences. Sequenced input: blood. These receptors were obtained from a human donor with ulcerative colitis or Crohn's disease, or a healthy co-twin of an affected twin (not recorded which).

The CDR3 loop is CASSPGGTNNQPQHF. The rearrangement uses TRBV19 and TRBJ1-5; the TRBD1 assignment by TCRdb is unverifiable without DNA. Germline CDR1 and CDR2: LNHDA and SQIVND (reference sequence). The CDR3 extends over 15 amino acids.

The chain uses TRBV6-2 or TRBV6-3 and TRBJ2-5. The CDR3 spans 15 residues. The germline CDR1 and CDR2 sequences are MNHEY and SVGEGT. Here the CDR3 reads CASSYSRGDQETQYF.

The rearrangement joins TRBV11-2 to TRBJ2-3. Germline CDR1 is SGHAT and CDR2 is FQNNGV. The CDR3 runs to 12 residues. CDR3: CASSLILDTQYF.

The chain is built from TRBV7-7 and TRBJ1-1. The CDR3 sequence is 13 residues long. The germline V gene has CDR1 SSHAT and CDR2 FNYEAQ (reference sequence). The chain's CDR3 is CASSHRANTEAFF.

The chain links TRBV20-1 to TRBJ2-7; TCRdb selects TRBD2, and the lack of DNA leaves this call unchecked. Germline V gene lookup returns CDR1 DFQATT and CDR2 SNEGSKA (reference sequence). The length of the CDR3 is 16 residues. The CDR3 region is CSARDQGLAGAGEQYF.

This chain connects TRBV5-1 to TRBJ2-3; there is no DNA to check the TCRdb D call of TRBD2. Germline V gives CDR1 SGHRS, CDR2 YFSETQ. This CDR3 is built from 16 residues. This CDR3 reads CASRPASGGITDTQYF. Looking up the rest from reference TRBV5-1 and TRBJ2-3 gives the full variable domain: KAGVTQTPRYLIKTRGQQVTLSCSPISGHRSVSWYQQTPGQGLQFLFEYFSETQRNKGNFPGRFSGRQFSNSRSEMNVSTLELGDSALYLCASRPASGGITDTQYFGPGTRLTVL.

Here the CDR3 reads CASRTGTGNVNTEAFF. The chain is built from TRBV2 and TRBJ1-1; checking the TCRdb D call of TRBD1 is not possible without DNA. The CDR3 spans 16 residues. The germline gives CDR1 SNHLY, CDR2 FYNNEI.

The J gene is TRBJ1-6, the V gene TRBV7-8; TCRdb's assignment of TRBD1 cannot be checked, as there is no DNA. CDR1 and CDR2 from the germline V gene are SGHVS and FQNEAQ. This CDR3 region has 16 residues. CDR3 protein: CASSLLGAQSYSPLHF.

The gene calls are TRBV20-1 and TRBJ2-3; TCRdb lists TRBD2, though no DNA is available to test this call. This CDR3 is built from 17 residues. From germline, CDR1 is DFQATT and CDR2 SNEGSKA (reference sequence). CDR3 amino acids: CSARDLAGVIQTDTQYF.

The CDR3 sequence is CASSFFPGQGAFQPLHF. The genes are TRBV12-3 or TRBV12-4 and TRBJ1-6; TCRdb's D gene call, TRBD1, goes unchecked for lack of DNA. The CDR3 has 17 amino acids.

The chain couples TRBV11-2 to TRBJ2-7; TCRdb gives TRBD1 as the D gene, but with no DNA this cannot be confirmed. The germline CDR1 and CDR2 sequences are SGHAT and FQNNGV. The CDR3 has 13 residues. CDR3 in amino acids: CASSLSTGGEQYF.

The rearrangement joins TRBV5-1 to TRBJ2-1; TCRdb's D gene call, TRBD1, goes unchecked for lack of DNA. Germline V lookup: CDR1 SGHRS, CDR2 YFSETQ. The CDR3 extends over 18 amino acids. This CDR3 is CASSSQLTGGRTYNEQFF.

The gene calls are TRBV10-3 and TRBJ2-7; the TCRdb D gene call, TRBD2, has no DNA to confirm it. Germline V gives CDR1 ENHRY, CDR2 SYGVKD. CDR3 size: 12 residues. The chain's CDR3 is CAMGRRAYEQYF.

The chain employs TRBV6-2 or TRBV6-3 and TRBJ2-7. The CDR3 runs to 11 residues. The germline CDR1 and CDR2 sequences are MNHEY and SVGEGT. The CDR3 is CASGDEGEQYF.

V and J are TRBV2 and TRBJ2-2; TCRdb returns TRBD2, unconfirmable since there is no DNA. Per germline, CDR1 SNHLY and CDR2 FYNNEI. The CDR3 totals 15 residues. The chain's CDR3 is CASRGTVANTGELFF.

The V call is TRBV5-1, the J call TRBJ2-1; TCRdb indicates TRBD1, and absent DNA this call remains unverified. The CDR3 has 13 amino acids. Germline V gene sequence: CDR1 SGHRS, CDR2 YFSETQ. This CDR3 reads CASSLQGYNEQFF.

The chain uses TRBV20-1 and TRBJ2-1; TCRdb's D call of TRBD2 is untestable without DNA. This CDR3 region has 17 residues. Germline V gene sequence: CDR1 DFQATT, CDR2 SNEGSKA (reference sequence). Here the CDR3 reads CSATQFSGTSGWHEQFF.

The chain links TRBV29-1 to TRBJ2-1; TCRdb's D call of TRBD2 is untestable without DNA. From germline, CDR1 is SQVTM and CDR2 ANQGSEA. This CDR3 comprises 16 residues. This chain's CDR3 is CSVVSTSGRVANEQFF.

The chain combines TRBV28 with TRBJ1-6. Germline assignment: CDR1 MDHEN and CDR2 SYDVKM. The CDR3 loop spans 16 amino acids. The CDR3: CASSFLWSSYNSPLHF.